This T cell receptor beta chain was obtained from a study of cytomegalovirus exposure and HLA in healthy donors. Whole-study findings and limits: Among TCR beta chains of equal frequency, HLA-associated ones were more clonally expanded in a later analysis. A later analysis associated some 16,000 TCR beta sequences with HLA alleles at a 0.05 false discovery rate.

This CDR3 region has 14 residues. V lost 4 bases and J lost 3, with 12 bases in between. The germline V gene encodes CDR1 SGHVS and CDR2 FQNEAQ. Concerning this clone: Its cognate antigen is unknown.

The PCR made use of 60 Vbeta and 13 Jbeta primers. The data were produced by immunoSEQ multiplex PCR, yet TCRdb's version contains in-frame clones alone and is incomplete. The table records some 170,000 clones, 65% to 80% of them present only once. The source is a man younger than 30 in good health and CMV-seropositive. The specimen was PBMCs. The chain is built from TRBV7-8 and TRBJ2-5; TRBD1 is a possible D gene (5 bases). For the CDR3, the DNA is TGTGCCAGCAGCTCCAAGGGGCCTGAAGAGACCCAGTACTTC. Its protein product is CASSSKGPEETQYF.